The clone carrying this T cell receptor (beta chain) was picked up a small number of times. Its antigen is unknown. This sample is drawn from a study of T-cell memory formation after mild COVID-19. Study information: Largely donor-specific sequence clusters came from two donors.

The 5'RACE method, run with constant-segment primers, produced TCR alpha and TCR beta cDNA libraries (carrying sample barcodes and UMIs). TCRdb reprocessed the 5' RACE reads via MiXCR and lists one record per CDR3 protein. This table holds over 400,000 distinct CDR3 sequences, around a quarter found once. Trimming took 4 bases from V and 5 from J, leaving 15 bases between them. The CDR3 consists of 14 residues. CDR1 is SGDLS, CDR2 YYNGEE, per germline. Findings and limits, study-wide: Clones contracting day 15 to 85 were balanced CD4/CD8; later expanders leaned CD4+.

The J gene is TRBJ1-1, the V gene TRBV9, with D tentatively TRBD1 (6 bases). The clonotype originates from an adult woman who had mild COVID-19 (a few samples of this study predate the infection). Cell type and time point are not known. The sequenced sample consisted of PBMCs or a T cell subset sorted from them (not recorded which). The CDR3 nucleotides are TGTGCCAGCAGCTATCTGGGGGCAGTTACTGAAGCTTTCTTT. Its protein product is CASSYLGAVTEAFF.